A single sample is the source of the 4 T cell receptor beta chains below, sequenced in a study of T cell responses to AZD1222 COVID-19 vaccine. TCRdb keeps only in-frame clones here, not all; method: immunoSEQ multiplex PCR. The repertoire holds tens of thousands of clones, with 65% to 80% as singletons. Sequencing was performed on peripheral blood, taken on day 0 of AZD1222 vaccination. The origin of the receptors is an adult in good health.

The chain carries TRBV11-2 and TRBJ2-3; a possible D gene is TRBD1 (5 bases). This CDR3 spans 13 amino acids. CDR1 and CDR2 (germline): SGHAT, FQNNGV. The V and J ends lost 5 bases and 2 bases respectively, with 8 bases between them. The CDR3 nucleotides read TGTGCCAGCAGCACCAGGGTCACAGATACGCAGTATTTT. Its protein product is CASSTRVTDTQYF.

The chain links TRBV7-8 to TRBJ2-2; 9 bases align to TRBD1. The J segment lost 6 bases and the V segment lost 3 bases, leaving 5 bases of the junction unmatched. The V gene's germline CDR1 is SGHVS and CDR2 FQNEAQ. The CDR3 is made up of 15 amino acids. The CDR3 DNA sequence: TGTGCCAGCAGCTTGGGACAGGGAGGGGCCGGGGAGCTGTTTTTT. Translation gives CASSLGQGGAGELFF. Supplemented by reference TRBV7-8 and TRBJ2-2, the full variable domain reads GAGVSQSPRYKVAKRGQDVALRCDPISGHVSLFWYQQALGQGPEFLTYFQNEAQLDKSGLPSDRFFAERPEGSVSTLKIQRTQQEDSAVYLCASSLGQGGAGELFFGEGSRLTVL.

In the case of this clone: The junction shows a germline mismatch at one end, possibly a read error. The J gene is TRBJ2-1, the V gene TRBV7-7; TRBD2 agrees at 7 bases. The CDR3 has 15 residues. CDR1 and CDR2 (germline): SSHAT, FNYEAQ (reference sequence). The CDR3 region is CASSLGLGTYNEQFF. The CDR3 DNA reads TGTGCTAGCAGCCTAGGACTAGGGACCTACAATGAGCAGTTCTTC.

J is TRBJ2-5 and V is TRBV29-1; 8 bases agree with TRBD1. Germline assignment: CDR1 SQVTM and CDR2 ANQGSEA. V lost 3 bases, J lost 2 bases, and 5 bases stayed unmatched. This CDR3 has 14 residues. In DNA form, the CDR3 reads TGCAGCGTTGACGGACAGGGTGGACAAGAGACCCAGTACTTC. It translates to CSVDGQGGQETQYF.